This TCR beta chain derives from a study of Ad26.COV2.S vaccination and SARS-CoV-2 variants. Findings and limits, study-wide: Substantial breadth was reported for post-vaccination spike-specific CD8+ and CD4+ T cells. Placebo recipients showed lower spike-specific TCR breadth than vaccinees. Comparability of non-spike TCR breadth was observed across vaccine and placebo recipients.

Repertoires were generated with immunoSEQ multiplex PCR, while TCRdb's copy carries only in-frame clones and drops some. Of more than 150,000 clones detected, around nine tenths appear once; the ten largest clones hold 5.5% to 6%. As to this clone: What it binds is not known.

The sequence was obtained from a human donor who had recovered from COVID-19. The material sequenced was peripheral blood, taken after recovery from COVID-19.

The CDR3 is CASSTTSGVYNEQFF. CDR3 DNA sequence: TGTGCCAGTAGTACGACTAGCGGAGTATACAATGAGCAGTTCTTC. V is TRBV19 and J is TRBJ2-1; 9 bases are shared with TRBD2. Germline CDR1 reads LNHDA; CDR2 reads SQIVND (reference sequence). The CDR3 runs 15 residues. J was trimmed by 4 bases and V by 4 bases; bases with no gene match: 5.